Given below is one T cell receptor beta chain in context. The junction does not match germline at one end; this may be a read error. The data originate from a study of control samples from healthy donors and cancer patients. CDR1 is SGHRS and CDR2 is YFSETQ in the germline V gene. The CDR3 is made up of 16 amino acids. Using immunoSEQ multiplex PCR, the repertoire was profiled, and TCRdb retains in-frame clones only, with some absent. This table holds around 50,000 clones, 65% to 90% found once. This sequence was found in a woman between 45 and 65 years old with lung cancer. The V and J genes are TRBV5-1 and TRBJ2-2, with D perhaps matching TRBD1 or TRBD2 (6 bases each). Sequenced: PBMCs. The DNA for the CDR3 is TGCGCCCGCAGCTGGGGGGACCGGGGGCCGACCGGGGAGCTGTTTTTT. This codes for CARSWGDRGPTGELFF. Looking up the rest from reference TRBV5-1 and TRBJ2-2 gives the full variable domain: KAGVTQTPRYLIKTRGQQVTLSCSPISGHRSVSWYQQTPGQGLQFLFEYFSETQRNKGNFPGRFSGRQFSNSRSEMNVSTLELGDSALYLCARSWGDRGPTGELFFGEGSRLTVL.